This T cell receptor (beta chain) was captured in a study of T cells in Graves' hyperthyroidism and ophthalmopathy (dated by TCRdb to the late 2010s). At the level of the whole study: Peripheral blood samples were taken at initial diagnosis, before any treatment was given. A discovery cohort of about a hundred patients, 43 with Graves' ophthalmopathy and fewer than 65 with stable Graves' hyperthyroidism, was used to find distinguishing TCR V-J signatures. An independent validation cohort of some 18 hyperthyroidism patients and 17 patients who later progressed to ophthalmopathy tested prospective prediction of ophthalmopathy. The 75 to 100 discovery patients were randomly split 7:3 into training and test sets. Thyroid tissue and blood T-cell repertoires from several Graves' hyperthyroidism patients were also compared in the study. After blood sampling, hyperthyroidism patients were treated with methimazole at a starting dose of 30 mg daily, and ophthalmopathy patients were treated with high-dose intravenous methylprednisolone. The paper reports TCR Vbeta CDR3 sequencing of some 140 peripheral blood samples: some 41 ophthalmopathy, roughly 80 hyperthyroidism and approximately 17 progressor patients. The paper as a whole reports these results and caveats: No statistical method was used to set the sample size in advance, and investigators knew the group allocation. In validation, progression to ophthalmopathy was predicted by the model with 70% to 71% sensitivity and 72.22% specificity, a median of approximately 6.5 months before onset. In cross-validation, a model built on a 13 V-J signature told ophthalmopathy apart from stable hyperthyroidism with roughly 87% sensitivity and 81% to 82% specificity, and in testing the same model reached 80%/75%. Most expanded thyroid clonotypes (frequency above 0.001) were also detected in blood, a finding suggesting that blood repertoires may reflect thyroid immune responses.

Here V drops 0 bases and J drops 4 bases, and the junction holds 5 bases not matched to any gene. Reading from cysteine to phenylalanine, the CDR3 counts 15 amino acids. Only the CDR3 region is kept as DNA, spanning 45 bases read in frame from base 1. CDR1 and CDR2 are read off the germline V gene (reference sequence) as GTSNPN and SVGIG. Hyperthyroidism patients were newly diagnosed, with disease duration under 2 months, and aged 18 to 65 years. Patients with uncontrolled infections, other autoimmune diseases, pregnancy or lactation were excluded. Diagnoses were based on clinical symptoms, serum thyroxine and TRAb, thyroid ultrasound and orbital computed tomography. For progressor patients, blood was drawn at the first diagnosis of hyperthyroidism, before any ophthalmopathy symptoms had appeared. PBMCs were isolated from about 10 ml of fresh peripheral blood by Ficoll-Paque density gradient centrifugation. Patients classed as progressors first received a Graves' hyperthyroidism diagnosis and then went on to develop ophthalmopathy during follow-up. Trizol reagent was used to extract total RNA, and RNA quality was then checked on an Agilent 2100 Bioanalyzer.

This clonotype was detected ten times or more. Its target antigen remains unknown. No base quality information exists; no much larger clone differs at one position. The TCR beta CDR3 regions were amplified from RNA transcripts. For the first round of RT-PCR on the TCR CDR3, the HTBI primer set was used together with the Qiagen OneStep RT-PCR kit. Libraries were constructed in a second round of multiplex PCR, after which size selection and purification were performed. The libraries were sequenced on an Illumina HiSeq2000 using paired-end 100 bp reads. In the original analysis: SOAPnuke was used to process the raw data, throwing out any read that contained adapters or uncalled bases, had a mean Phred below 15, or lacked an exact constant-primer or identifier match. COPE v1.2.5 was used to merge high-quality paired reads, and clonotypes were defined as unique nucleotide sequences. Clonotypes were aligned to IMGT TRBV, TRBD and TRBJ reference segments using MiTCR v1.1. Only V-J combinations with frequency above 0.0001, covering about 99% of repertoires, were analysed. A TCS score was defined as the ratio of F50 (clonal expansion) to E x V (chaos), with BLOSUM62-based TCRdist applied between CDR3 peptides within each V-J. Welch's t-statistics and random forest reduced several hundred V-J features to 13, which were used in a naive Bayes classifier (R e1071). TCRdb's own reprocessing of the public reads used fastp at Q25 and MiXCR and kept productive beta chains. A single entry per CDR3 protein holds the most common genes and DNA from its merged rows. V and J calls and clone size were set by TCRdb, not the authors. The table for this sample lists roughly 500,000 distinct CDR3 sequences; approximately 15% of them were counted only once. The ten largest clones represent approximately 5.7% of the sample.

Sequencing was done on a sample of blood. The chain is made from TRBV30 and TRBJ2-7; the junction holds 11 bases that match TRBD2. This sequence was found in a woman aged 30 to 39 with Graves' hyperthyroidism that later progressed to Graves' ophthalmopathy. The sequenced DNA: TGTGCCTGGAGTGTACTAGCGGGAGATCTTTACGAGCAGTACTTC. The translation is CAWSVLAGDLYEQYF.